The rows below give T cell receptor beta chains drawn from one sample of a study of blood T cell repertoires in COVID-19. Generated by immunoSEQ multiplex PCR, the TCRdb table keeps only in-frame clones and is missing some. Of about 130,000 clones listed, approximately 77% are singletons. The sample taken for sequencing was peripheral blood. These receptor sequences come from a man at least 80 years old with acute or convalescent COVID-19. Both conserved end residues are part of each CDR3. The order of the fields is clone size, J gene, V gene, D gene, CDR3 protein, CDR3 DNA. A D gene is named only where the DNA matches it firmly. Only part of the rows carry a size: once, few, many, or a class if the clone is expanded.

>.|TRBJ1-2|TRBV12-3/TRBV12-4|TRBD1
CASSSRDRYGYTF
TGTGCCAGCAGTTCCCGGGACAGGTATGGCTACACCTTC
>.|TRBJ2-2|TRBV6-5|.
CASSRQDTGELFF
TGTGCCAGCAGCCGACAGGACACCGGGGAGCTGTTTTTT
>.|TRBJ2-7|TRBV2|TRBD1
CASRGTRGGYYEQYF
TGTGCCAGCAGGGGAACACGAGGGGGCTACTACGAGCAGTACTTC
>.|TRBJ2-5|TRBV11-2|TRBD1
CASSISYTGGQETQYF
TGTGCCAGCAGCATCAGTTACACAGGGGGCCAAGAGACCCAGTACTTC
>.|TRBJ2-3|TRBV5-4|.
CASSAGRDTTTDTQYF
TGTGCCAGCAGCGCCGGCCGGGACACAACCACAGATACGCAGTATTTT
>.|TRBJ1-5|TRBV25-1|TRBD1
CASSQTGRNQPQHF
TGTGCCAGCAGCCAGACAGGGCGAAATCAGCCCCAGCATTTT
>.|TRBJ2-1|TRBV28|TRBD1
CASSNPSDRGIYNEQFF
TGTGCCAGCAGTAATCCCTCGGACAGGGGGATATACAATGAGCAGTTCTTC
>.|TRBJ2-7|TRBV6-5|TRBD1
CASSQDRKQYF
TGTGCCAGCAGTCAGGACAGGAAGCAGTACTTC
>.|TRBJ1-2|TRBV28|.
CASRQGWDGYTF
TGTGCCAGCAGACAGGGATGGGATGGCTACACCTTC
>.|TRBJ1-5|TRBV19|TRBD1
CASSISQGQGVQPQHF
TGTGCCAGTAGTATTTCCCAGGGACAGGGGGTCCAGCCCCAGCATTTT
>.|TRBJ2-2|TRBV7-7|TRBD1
CASSPMTGGLTGELFF
TGTGCTAGCAGCCCTATGACAGGGGGCCTCACCGGGGAGCTGTTTTTT
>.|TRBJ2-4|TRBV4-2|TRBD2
CASSQDELAGTIQYF
TGTGCCAGCAGCCAAGACGAGCTAGCGGGGACCATTCAGTACTTC
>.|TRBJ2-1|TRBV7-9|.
CASSLPGTTYNEQFF
TGTGCCAGCAGCTTACCCGGGACAACCTACAATGAGCAGTTCTTC
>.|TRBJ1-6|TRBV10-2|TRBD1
CASSEATGGNSPLHF
TGCGCCAGCAGTGAGGCGACAGGGGGAAACTCACCCCTCCACTTT
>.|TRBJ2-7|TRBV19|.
CASSKKTGSSYEQYF
TGTGCCAGTAGTAAAAAAACAGGGAGCTCCTACGAGCAGTACTTC
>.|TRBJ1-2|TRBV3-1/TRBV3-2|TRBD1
CASRRDRGGKGYGYTF
TGTGCCAGCCGCCGGGACAGGGGCGGTAAAGGGTATGGCTACACCTTC
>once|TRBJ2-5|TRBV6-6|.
CASNQGSETQYF
TGTGCCAGCAACCAGGGGTCAGAGACCCAGTACTTC
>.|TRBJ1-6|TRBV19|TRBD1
CASRTGAGYNSPLHF
TGTGCCAGCCGGACAGGGGCAGGCTATAATTCACCCCTCCACTTT
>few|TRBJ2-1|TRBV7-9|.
CASSLPPLDRRTYNEQFF
TGTGCCAGCAGCTTACCCCCTTTGGACAGAAGGACTTACAATGAGCAGTTCTTC
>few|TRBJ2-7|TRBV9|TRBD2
CASSALAGGYEQYF
TGTGCCAGCAGCGCACTAGCGGGGGGCTACGAGCAGTACTTC
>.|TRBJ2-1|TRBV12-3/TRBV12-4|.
CASSLQGREQFF
TGTGCCAGCAGTTTACAGGGCCGTGAGCAGTTCTTC
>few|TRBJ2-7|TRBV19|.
CASSPRTAAYEQYF
TGTGCCAGTAGCCCCCGGACAGCAGCCTACGAGCAGTACTTC
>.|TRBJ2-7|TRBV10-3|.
CAISEDNYEQYF
TGTGCCATCAGTGAGGACAACTACGAGCAGTACTTC
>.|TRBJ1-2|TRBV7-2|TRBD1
CASSLKATETGVRGYTF
TGTGCCAGCAGCTTAAAGGCCACCGAGACAGGGGTTCGAGGCTACACCTTC
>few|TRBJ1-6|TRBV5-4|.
CASSLGGERGSPLHF
TGTGCCAGCAGCTTGGGGGGGGAGAGGGGTTCACCCCTCCACTTT
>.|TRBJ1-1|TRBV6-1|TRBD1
CASSEQGVAEAFF
TGTGCCAGCAGTGAACAGGGGGTAGCTGAAGCTTTCTTT
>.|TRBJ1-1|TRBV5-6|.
CASSPWGGPGTEAFF
TGTGCCAGCAGCCCCTGGGGGGGGCCGGGAACTGAAGCTTTCTTT
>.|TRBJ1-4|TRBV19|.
CASSARDRSNEKLFF
TGTGCCAGTAGTGCTCGAGACAGGTCGAATGAAAAACTGTTTTTT
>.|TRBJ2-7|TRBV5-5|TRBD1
CASSWGQATSYEQYF
TGTGCCAGCAGCTGGGGACAGGCTACCTCCTACGAGCAGTACTTC
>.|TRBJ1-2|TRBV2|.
CASSAGQSYGYTF
TGTGCCAGCAGCGCCGGACAGAGCTATGGCTACACCTTC
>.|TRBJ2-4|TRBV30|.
CAWSVPSGVHKNIQYF
TGTGCCTGGAGTGTACCCTCCGGGGTGCACAAAAACATTCAGTACTTC
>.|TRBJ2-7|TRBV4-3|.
CASSQETEAYEQYF
TGCGCCAGCAGCCAAGAGACAGAAGCCTACGAGCAGTACTTC
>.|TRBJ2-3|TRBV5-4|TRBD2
CASSSGLAGKDTQYF
TGTGCCAGCAGCTCGGGACTAGCGGGGAAAGATACGCAGTATTTT
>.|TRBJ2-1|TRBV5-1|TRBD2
CASSPSAAGGWNEQFF
TGCGCCAGCAGCCCAAGCGCGGCGGGGGGATGGAATGAGCAGTTCTTC
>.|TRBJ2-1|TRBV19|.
CASSIDRRRNEQFF
TGTGCCAGTAGTATAGATCGTCGGAGAAATGAGCAGTTCTTC
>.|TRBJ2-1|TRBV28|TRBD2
CASSSGGFTYAYNEQFF
TGTGCCAGCAGTAGCGGGGGGTTCACGTACGCCTACAATGAGCAGTTCTTC
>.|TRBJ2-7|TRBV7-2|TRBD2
CASSPTSGGASEQYF
TGTGCCAGCAGCCCGACTAGCGGGGGGGCATCCGAGCAGTACTTC
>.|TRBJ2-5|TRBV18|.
CASSPLKSETQYF
TGTGCCAGCTCACCACTTAAATCAGAGACCCAGTACTTC
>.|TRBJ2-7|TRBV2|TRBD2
CASTLAGASYEQYF
TGTGCCAGCACCCTAGCGGGGGCCTCCTACGAGCAGTACTTC
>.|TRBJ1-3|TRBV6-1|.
CASSATGSRSGNTIYF
TGTGCCAGCAGTGCGACAGGCAGCCGCTCTGGAAACACCATATATTTT
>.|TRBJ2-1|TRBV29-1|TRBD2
CSVYSGGSSYNEQFF
TGCAGCGTTTATAGCGGGGGGAGCTCCTACAATGAGCAGTTCTTC
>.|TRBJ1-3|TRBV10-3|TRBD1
CAVTGVSGNTIYF
TGTGCCGTAACAGGGGTATCTGGAAACACCATATATTTT
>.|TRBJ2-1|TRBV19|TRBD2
CASSVSGGYNEQFF
TGTGCCAGTAGTGTTAGCGGGGGATACAATGAGCAGTTCTTC
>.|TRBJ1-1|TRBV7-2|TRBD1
CASSFRGTGGNTEAFF
TGTGCCAGCAGCTTTCGGGGGACAGGGGGAAACACTGAAGCTTTCTTT
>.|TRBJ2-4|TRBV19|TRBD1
CASSTRTGTVAKNIQYF
TGTGCCAGTAGTACCAGGACAGGGACCGTAGCCAAAAACATTCAGTACTTC
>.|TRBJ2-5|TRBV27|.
CASSRSPKDGGTQYF
TGTGCCAGCAGCCGAAGTCCAAAAGACGGGGGGACCCAGTACTTC
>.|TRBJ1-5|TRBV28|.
CASSLSFNQPQHF
TGTGCCAGCAGTTTATCGTTCAATCAGCCCCAGCATTTT